Listed below are T cell receptor beta chains from one sample, sequenced in a study of CD8+ T cells in alopecia areata. Clones were sequenced by immunoSEQ multiplex PCR, and TCRdb holds only the in-frame ones, with some missing. The data show 150,000 to 200,000 clones, with roughly 60% seen just once and around 0.92% held by the top ten. Sample: CD4+ T cells sorted from blood, taken at week 24, from a patient treated with tofacitinib. These receptors all stem from a human donor with alopecia areata. Both conserved end residues are part of each CDR3. The D gene is left open where the match is weak. Only part of the rows carry a size: once, few, many, or a class if the clone is expanded.

TRBV10-3	TRBJ2-2	once	-	TGTGCCATCAGTGAGGTCATGGCCTCCGGGGAGCTGTTTTTT	CAISEVMASGELFF
TRBV29-1	TRBJ2-5	-	-	TGCAGCGTTGACCGGGGTCGGGAGACCCAGTACTTC	CSVDRGRETQYF
TRBV10-3	TRBJ2-3	few	-	TGTGCCATCAGTGGGACCCGGGACGGGATAGGGGATACGCAGTATTTT	CAISGTRDGIGDTQYF
TRBV5-1	TRBJ2-5	-	-	TGCGCCAGCAGCTTGGGGGACCTCCAAGAGACCCAGTACTTC	CASSLGDLQETQYF
TRBV30	TRBJ1-5	-	-	TGTGCCTGGAGTCCCTCGACAGTTGGGAGCAATCAGCCCCAGCATTTT	CAWSPSTVGSNQPQHF
TRBV27	TRBJ2-7	few	-	TGTGCCAGCAGTTTATCGGGGCGGACCTACGAGCAGTACTTC	CASSLSGRTYEQYF
TRBV7-2	TRBJ1-1	few	-	TGTGCCAGCAGCTCCAGACAGAACCTCCTGAACACTGAAGCTTTCTTT	CASSSRQNLLNTEAFF
TRBV30	TRBJ2-7	-	-	TGTGCCTGGAGTGTAATGTCTCGGGCTGAGCAGTACTTC	CAWSVMSRAEQYF
TRBV30	TRBJ1-1	-	-	TGTGCTACGGGAACTACCCGAATGAACACTGAAGCTTTCTTT	CATGTTRMNTEAFF
TRBV6-6	TRBJ1-4	-	TRBD1	TGTGCCAGCACTCCGGGACAGCGAAATGAAAAACTGTTTTTT	CASTPGQRNEKLFF
TRBV29-1	TRBJ1-2	-	-	TGCAGCGTTGGAATAGTCTATGGCTACACCTTC	CSVGIVYGYTF
TRBV5-1	TRBJ2-5	-	-	TGCGCCAGCAGCCCCCGGGACACCGAAGAGACCCAGTACTTC	CASSPRDTEETQYF
TRBV30	TRBJ1-2	-	-	TGTGCCTGGAGTGTACTGGGCAGGGTGGAGGGCTATGGCTACACCTTC	CAWSVLGRVEGYGYTF
TRBV18	TRBJ1-2	-	-	TGTGCCAGCTCACCTCAGGGGACTGAAGGCTACACCTTC	CASSPQGTEGYTF
TRBV14	TRBJ2-2	-	TRBD1	TGTGCCAGCAGCCCGGACAGGGGGCGTAGAACCGGGGAGCTGTTTTTT	CASSPDRGRRTGELFF
TRBV30	TRBJ2-2	-	-	TGTGCCTGGAGTCCGACCTTGGACGGGGAGCTGTTTTTT	CAWSPTLDGELFF
TRBV29-1	TRBJ1-2	few	-	TGCAGCGTCCGGTTGGCCGATGGCTACACCTTC	CSVRLADGYTF
TRBV19	TRBJ1-4	once	-	TGTGCCAGTAGTATCTCGGGTCCTAATGAAAAACTGTTTTTT	CASSISGPNEKLFF
TRBV10-3	TRBJ1-5	medium-sized	TRBD1	TGTGCCATCAGTGACCCGGGACAGGGGTGGAATATAGGCAATCAGCCCCAGCATTTT	CAISDPGQGWNIGNQPQHF
TRBV29-1	TRBJ1-5	-	-	TGCAGCGTTGATGAGACCGGGACCCTTAATCAGCCCCAGCATTTT	CSVDETGTLNQPQHF
TRBV30	TRBJ2-2	-	-	TGTGCCTGGAGACCCAAGGGCAGGGCGTTTTACGGGGAGCTGTTTTTT	CAWRPKGRAFYGELFF
TRBV2	TRBJ2-1	-	TRBD1	TGTGCCAGCGACGGGACAGGGGATTACAATGAGCAGTTCTTC	CASDGTGDYNEQFF
TRBV4-1	TRBJ2-1	-	TRBD2	TGCGCCAGCAGCCAAAGAGCTCAGCGGGGGGGCTCGGATGAGCAGTTCTTC	CASSQRAQRGGSDEQFF
TRBV7-2	TRBJ1-2	-	-	TGTGCCAGCAGCACAAAGTCGGGGGGCTATGGCTACACCTTC	CASSTKSGGYGYTF
TRBV7-2	TRBJ2-5	-	-	TGTGCCAGCAGCTTAGGGGGATCTCAAGAGACCCAGTACTTC	CASSLGGSQETQYF
TRBV9	TRBJ2-7	few	TRBD2	TGTGCCAGCAGCGCCAGACTAGCGGGGGGAACCTACGAGCAGTACTTC	CASSARLAGGTYEQYF
TRBV6-6	TRBJ2-7	few	-	TGTGCCAGCAGTCGCCGGACTCCGGGTGAGCAGTACTTC	CASSRRTPGEQYF
TRBV2	TRBJ1-1	-	-	TGTGCCAGCAGTGCGGATGGGACTGAAGCTTTCTTT	CASSADGTEAFF
TRBV15	TRBJ1-5	-	-	TGTGCCACCAGTGGGGGCAATCAGCCCCAGCATTTT	CATSGGNQPQHF
TRBV6-1	TRBJ1-2	-	-	TGTGCCAGCAGTGAAGCGGTCAGGGGCTATGGCTACACCTTC	CASSEAVRGYGYTF